Listed here are 6 T cell receptor beta chains from one sample, sequenced in a study of blood T cell repertoires in COVID-19. This table comes from immunoSEQ multiplex PCR, and its TCRdb copy is limited to in-frame clones, with some not included. The sample includes hundreds of thousands of clones, more than 80% of them seen just once. The sample consisted of PBMCs or T cells enriched from blood (not recorded which). The receptors come from a man aged 30 to 39 who had recovered from COVID-19.

This chain links TRBV2 with TRBJ2-7; D is perhaps TRBD1 (6 bases). The CDR3 extends over 17 amino acids. Between the trimmed V and J ends, which lost 3 bases and 3 bases, there was a span of 21 bases. CDR1 is SNHLY, CDR2 FYNNEI, per germline. CDR3 nucleotide sequence: TGTGCCAGCAGTGATCCCCTCGGGACAAGGGGAATCTACGAGCAGTACTTC. Translated, it gives CASSDPLGTRGIYEQYF.

The V call is TRBV5-1, the J call TRBJ1-1, with D tentatively TRBD1 (6 bases). V shed 3 bases and J shed 1 base, with 7 bases lying between them. Germline-derived CDR1 and CDR2 are SGHRS and YFSETQ. This CDR3 contains 13 residues. CDR3 DNA: TGCGCCAGCAGCTGGGGACAGAACACTGAAGCTTTCTTT. It is translated as CASSWGQNTEAFF.

V usage is TRBV5-1 and J usage is TRBJ2-5; 7 nucleotides line up with TRBD1. Germline CDR1 and CDR2: SGHRS and YFSETQ. Unmatched junction bases numbered 8, after V lost 4 bases and J lost 5 bases. CDR3 length: 14 residues. CDR3 in DNA: TGCGCCAGCAGCACAAGACAGGGATCGGAGACCCAGTACTTC. The encoded protein is CASSTRQGSETQYF. Full variable domain (missing parts from reference TRBV5-1 and TRBJ2-5): KAGVTQTPRYLIKTRGQQVTLSCSPISGHRSVSWYQQTPGQGLQFLFEYFSETQRNKGNFPGRFSGRQFSNSRSEMNVSTLELGDSALYLCASSTRQGSETQYFGPGTRLLVL.

The chain recombines TRBV11-2 with TRBJ2-1, with 11 bases that match TRBD2. Germline assignment: CDR1 SGHAT and CDR2 FQNNGV. The CDR3 loop spans 14 amino acids. V dropped 5 bases and J dropped 9; count of bases not matched to a gene: 6. CDR3 loop: CASSRSLAGVEQFF. CDR3 DNA sequence: TGTGCCAGCAGCCGATCACTAGCGGGAGTTGAGCAGTTCTTC.

V is TRBV7-2 and J is TRBJ1-2; no definite D call. Germline V gives CDR1 SGHTA, CDR2 FQGNSA. The CDR3 extends over 15 amino acids. Deletions cut 2 bases from V and 8 bases from J, with 18 bases between. The CDR3 reads CASSLRFSTPGGYTF. CDR3 coding DNA: TGTGCCAGCAGCTTACGGTTCTCTACCCCGGGGGGCTACACCTTC.

The chain joins TRBV5-1 to TRBJ2-7, with TRBD1 matching 9 bases. The V gene end was trimmed by 7 bases and the J gene end by 5 bases; junction bases not matched to a gene: 10. CDR3 length equals 14 residues. Germline V gene sequence: CDR1 SGHRS, CDR2 YFSETQ. As DNA, the CDR3 is TGCGCCAGCGGGCCAGGACAGGGGACCAACGAGCAGTACTTC. Translation: CASGPGQGTNEQYF.